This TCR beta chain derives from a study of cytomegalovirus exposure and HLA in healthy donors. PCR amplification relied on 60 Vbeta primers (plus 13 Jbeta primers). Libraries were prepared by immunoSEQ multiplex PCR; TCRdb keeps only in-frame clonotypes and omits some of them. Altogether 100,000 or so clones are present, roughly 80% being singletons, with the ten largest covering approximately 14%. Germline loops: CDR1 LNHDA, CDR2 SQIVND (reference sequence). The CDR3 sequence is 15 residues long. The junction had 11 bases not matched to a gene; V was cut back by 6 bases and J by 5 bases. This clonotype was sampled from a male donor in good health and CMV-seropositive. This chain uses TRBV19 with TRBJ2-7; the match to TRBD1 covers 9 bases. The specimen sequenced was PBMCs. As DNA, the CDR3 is TGTGCCAGTAGCCCCAAACCGGGACAGGGAGACGAGCAGTACTTC. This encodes CASSPKPGQGDEQYF.